These 27 T cell receptor beta chains came from one sample sequenced in a study of blood T cell repertoires in COVID-19. Using immunoSEQ multiplex PCR, the repertoire was profiled, and TCRdb retains in-frame clones only, with some absent. The data contain about 87,000 clones, roughly 84% of them singletons. The source material was peripheral blood. Every receptor here comes from an elderly woman with COVID-19, enrolled during active disease.

CDR3 region: CARSLIGARQPQHF. CDR3 bases: TGTGCCAGAAGCTTGATAGGGGCTCGTCAGCCCCAGCATTTT. The gene calls are TRBV5-3 and TRBJ1-5; D is perhaps TRBD1 (5 bases). TRBV5-3 is an ORF for which the function is uncertain. This CDR3 comprises 14 residues. The ends were cut back, 1 base at V and 6 bases at J, with 11 bases in the middle.

The V and J genes are TRBV5-1 and TRBJ1-6; 8 bases are shared with TRBD1. The CDR3 length is 16 residues. V was pared by 0 bases and J by 9 bases, with 8 bases of the junction left unmatched. Germline V CDR1 and CDR2: SGHRS, YFSETQ. CDR3 sequence reads: CASSLEAGGWSSPLHF. CDR3 nucleotide sequence: TGCGCCAGCAGCTTGGAAGCAGGGGGCTGGAGTTCACCCCTCCACTTT.

This clone was observed a handful of times. The chain combines TRBV6-5 with TRBJ1-1, with 11 bases aligning to TRBD1. J gave up 8 bases and V 4 bases, and 9 bases lay outside the gene matches. The CDR3 has 15 amino acids. Germline V gene sequence: CDR1 MNHEY, CDR2 SVGAGI. CDR3 sequence (DNA): TGTGCCAGCAGTTTAATAAGGGACAGGGGGACGGAAGCTTTCTTT. It is translated as CASSLIRDRGTEAFF.

The V call is TRBV27, the J call TRBJ2-7; 10 bases are shared with TRBD1. The CDR3 runs to 14 residues. Germline CDR1 is MNHEY and CDR2 is SMNVEV (reference sequence). V shed 6 bases, J shed 7 bases, and the junction held 9 bases outside the gene matches. CDR3 in DNA: TGTGCCAGCAGGCGGACAGGGGGGAGTTTAGAGCAGTACTTC. It yields the protein CASRRTGGSLEQYF.

The rearrangement joins TRBV24-1 to TRBJ2-2, with no clear D. The germline V and J ends were trimmed by 6 bases and 0 bases, with 7 bases remaining between them. The CDR3 totals 14 residues. In germline, CDR1 is KGHDR, CDR2 SFDVKD. CDR3 region: CATSPPANTGELFF. CDR3 coding DNA: TGTGCCACCAGTCCCCCAGCGAACACCGGGGAGCTGTTTTTT.

This clone was picked up one time. V and J are TRBV5-5 and TRBJ1-5; D gene unclear. Trimming shortened V by 0 bases and J by 0 bases, and 10 bases separated the two germline ends. Germline V CDR1 and CDR2: SGHKS, YYEKEE (reference sequence). The CDR3 spans 16 residues. CDR3 amino acids: CASSLGPNYSNQPQHF. The CDR3 DNA is TGTGCCAGCAGCTTGGGACCGAACTATAGCAATCAGCCCCAGCATTTT.

The chain recombines TRBV18 with TRBJ1-4; D is undetermined. The CDR3 is 18 residues long. V lost 0 bases and J 6 bases, leaving 20 bases between the germline ends. Germline CDR1 KGHSH, CDR2 LQKENI. CDR3 loop: CASSPPAKRSRSDEKLFF. The CDR3 DNA reads as TGTGCCAGCTCACCACCGGCAAAGAGGTCGAGGTCGGATGAAAAACTGTTTTTT.

V is TRBV24-1 and J is TRBJ2-3, with D possibly matching TRBD1 (5 bases). CDR1 KGHDR and CDR2 SFDVKD come from the germline V gene. V lost 5 bases and J lost 4, with 12 bases in between. The CDR3 length is 14 residues. CDR3 protein: CATSVAGLPDTQYF. In DNA form, the CDR3 reads TGTGCCACCAGTGTGGCAGGGTTGCCAGATACGCAGTATTTT.

The V and J genes are TRBV2 and TRBJ1-1, with a possible D match to TRBD1 (5 bases). The CDR3 has 15 residues. Germline lookup yields CDR1 SNHLY and CDR2 FYNNEI. V dropped 2 bases and J dropped 0 bases, with 10 bases sitting between them. For the CDR3, the DNA is TGTGCCAGCAGTGAACAGGGCGCAATGAACACTGAAGCTTTCTTT. This translates into CASSEQGAMNTEAFF.

The CDR3 reads CASSPHPGPGPAGWGTQYF. DNA for the CDR3: TGTGCCAGCAGCCCCCACCCGGGCCCCGGGCCCGCGGGGTGGGGGACCCAGTACTTC. This chain links TRBV9 with TRBJ2-5, with D tentatively TRBD2 (6 bases). Germline loops: CDR1 SGDLS, CDR2 YYNGEE. This CDR3 has 19 amino acids. V lost 4 bases, J lost 7 bases, and 32 bases lay in between.

The chain couples TRBV29-1 to TRBJ2-3; perhaps TRBD1 as D (5 bases). CDR3 size: 12 residues. The ends were cut back, 0 bases at V and 4 bases at J, with 5 bases in the middle. Per the germline V gene, CDR1 is SQVTM and CDR2 is ANQGSEA. The CDR3 is CSVEEGADTQYF. The CDR3 DNA follows: TGCAGCGTTGAAGAAGGGGCAGATACGCAGTATTTT.

The chain recombines TRBV29-1 with TRBJ1-2; 7 positions agree with TRBD1. The CDR3 totals 13 residues. Germline-derived CDR1 and CDR2 are SQVTM and ANQGSEA. Trimming at V came to 4 bases and at J to 1 base, leaving 3 bases not matched to a gene. The CDR3 loop reads CSVARDSNYGYTF. CDR3 coding DNA: TGCAGCGTTGCTAGGGACAGTAACTATGGCTACACCTTC.

This clone showed up just a few times. CDR3 bases: TGTGCCAGCAGTTACGGGACAGAAATATATGGCTACACCTTC. Residues: CASSYGTEIYGYTF. The rearrangement uses TRBV6-5 and TRBJ1-2; 7 bases align to TRBD1. This CDR3 contains 14 residues. Germline V gene sequence: CDR1 MNHEY, CDR2 SVGAGI. Trimming cost V 2 bases and J 5 bases; bases outside gene matches: 5.

V gene TRBV18 combines with J gene TRBJ2-3; D gene uncertain. This CDR3 is 13 amino acids long. V was cut by 2 bases and J by 3 bases, with 6 bases left in between. The germline V gene has CDR1 KGHSH and CDR2 LQKENI. The CDR3 nucleotides read TGTGCCAGCTCACCAACGGGTACAGATACGCAGTATTTT. This gives the protein CASSPTGTDTQYF. Full variable domain (missing parts from reference TRBV18 and TRBJ2-3): NAGVMQNPRHLVRRRGQEARLRCSPMKGHSHVYWYRQLPEEGLKFMVYLQKENIIDESGMPKERFSAEFPKEGPSILRIQQVVRGDSAAYFCASSPTGTDTQYFGPGTRLTVL.

The chain combines TRBV6-5 with TRBJ2-5; 8 nucleotides match TRBD1. Germline lookup yields CDR1 MNHEY and CDR2 SVGAGI. The CDR3 runs to 14 residues. V shed 6 bases, J shed 5 bases, and the junction held 8 bases outside the gene matches. The CDR3 sequence is CASSTQGAEETQYF. The CDR3, as DNA: TGTGCCAGCAGCACGCAGGGGGCGGAGGAGACCCAGTACTTC.

The chain employs TRBV10-3 and TRBJ1-3; 7 bases align to TRBD1. CDR3 length: 15 residues. CDR1 and CDR2 from the germline V gene are ENHRY and SYGVKD. J gave up 2 bases and V 4 bases, and 5 bases lay outside the gene matches. The CDR3: CAISGTGAAGNTIYF. In DNA, the CDR3 is TGTGCCATCAGTGGAACAGGGGCTGCTGGAAACACCATATATTTT.

The chain carries TRBV19 and TRBJ1-4; 8 bases align to TRBD1. CDR1 and CDR2 from the germline V gene are LNHDA and SQIVND (reference sequence). CDR3 length: 14 residues. The ends lost 4 bases at V and 8 bases at J; junction bases unmatched: 6. The CDR3 DNA sequence: TGTGCCAGTAGTAGGTTGGACAGGGCCGAAAAACTGTTTTTT. Translation gives CASSRLDRAEKLFF.

The chain employs TRBV7-2 and TRBJ2-1; the D gene is possibly TRBD2 (6 bases). The CDR3 loop spans 15 amino acids. V lost 7 bases to trimming and J lost 3 bases, with 16 bases between them. In germline, CDR1 is SGHTA, CDR2 FQGNSA. CDR3 DNA sequence: TGTGCCAGCATCCTCACCGGGACTTACTACAATGAGCAGTTCTTC. Translating gives CASILTGTYYNEQFF.

This rearrangement joins TRBV30 to TRBJ1-2, with D possibly being TRBD1 (5 bases). The germline CDR1 and CDR2 sequences are GTSNPN and SVGIG (reference sequence). The CDR3 sequence is 12 residues long. The V end was cut by 4 bases, the J end by 5 bases, with 11 bases between. CDR3 nucleotide sequence: TGTGCCTGGACAGGGAATCAATATGGCTACACCTTC. Translated, it gives CAWTGNQYGYTF.

The rearrangement joins TRBV7-9 to TRBJ2-3; 8 bases agree with TRBD2. The CDR3 covers 15 residues. The V gene end was trimmed by 5 bases and the J gene end by 2 bases; junction bases not matched to a gene: 6. In germline, CDR1 is SEHNR, CDR2 FQNEAQ (reference sequence). For the CDR3, the DNA is TGTGCCAGCAGCCCCGGGCGGGGGGCCACAGATACGCAGTATTTT. Protein: CASSPGRGATDTQYF.

The rearrangement links TRBV29-1 to TRBJ1-2, with a possible D match to TRBD1 (5 bases). This CDR3 comprises 14 residues. Germline loops: CDR1 SQVTM, CDR2 ANQGSEA. Trimming pared 1 base from V and 4 bases from J, leaving 13 bases between. Here the CDR3 DNA reads TGCAGCGTTGAAGCTTGGGGGGGATCCTATGGCTACACCTTC. Amino acids: CSVEAWGGSYGYTF.

The V and J genes are TRBV7-9 and TRBJ1-2; 11 bases match TRBD1. The germline CDR1 and CDR2 sequences are SEHNR and FQNEAQ (reference sequence). CDR3 length equals 16 residues. Trimming cost V 3 bases and J 6 bases; bases outside gene matches: 9. As DNA, the CDR3 is TGTGCCAGCAGCTTCTCCACCGGGACAGGGGGTCATGGCTACACCTTC. This translates into CASSFSTGTGGHGYTF.

The rearrangement links TRBV18 to TRBJ2-7; the D gene is possibly TRBD1 (5 bases). V was cut by 4 bases and J by 3 bases, with 13 bases left in between. Germline CDR1 and CDR2: KGHSH and LQKENI. CDR3 length: 14 amino acids. The CDR3 is CASSLHPQGYEQYF. In DNA form, the CDR3 reads TGTGCCAGCTCACTGCACCCGCAGGGCTACGAGCAGTACTTC.

This chain connects TRBV7-9 to TRBJ1-5; 7 nucleotides match TRBD1. V lost 3 bases, J lost 2 bases, and 4 bases stayed unmatched. Germline loops: CDR1 SEHNR, CDR2 FQNEAQ (reference sequence). This CDR3 contains 15 residues. The CDR3 loop reads CASSFTGEGNQPQHF. The CDR3 DNA is TGTGCCAGCAGCTTTACAGGGGAGGGCAATCAGCCCCAGCATTTT.

In DNA form, the CDR3 reads TGTGCCAGCAGTTTATTGGCGGGAGCAAACGAGCAGTACTTC. Translated: CASSLLAGANEQYF. The chain couples TRBV28 to TRBJ2-7, with TRBD2 matching 7 bases. J gave up 5 bases and V 1 base, and 5 bases lay outside the gene matches. The CDR3 length is 14 residues. Germline CDR1 MDHEN, CDR2 SYDVKM.

The rearrangement uses TRBV5-4 and TRBJ1-2; 8 bases align to TRBD1. V shed 9 bases, J shed 2 bases, and the junction held 6 bases outside the gene matches. Germline assignment: CDR1 SGHNT and CDR2 YYREEE (reference sequence). The CDR3 has 13 residues. The CDR3, as DNA: TGTGCCACAACGGGACAGGTGAACTATGGCTACACCTTC. Protein product: CATTGQVNYGYTF.

The chain carries TRBV2 and TRBJ2-1, with unresolved D. This CDR3 is built from 12 residues. Germline CDR1 and CDR2: SNHLY and FYNNEI. V was shortened by 7 bases and J by 6 bases, with 10 bases between the two germline ends. The CDR3 here is CASIPPSNEQFF. The CDR3 bases are TGTGCCAGCATCCCCCCGAGCAATGAGCAGTTCTTC.